Sequencing of this TCR beta chain was carried out in a study of glioma-infiltrating T cells. Study-level points and caveats: Very few CDR3 sequences were shared between tissue and blood.

As to this clonotype: Its target is unknown. Compared with germline, one end of the junction differs, possibly owing to a read error.

TCR alpha and beta CDR3 regions were amplified from RNA using iRepertoire nested multiplex PCR. Tissue mRNA or PBMC total RNA, about 95-450 ng, went into one-step reverse transcription and amplification. TCRdb redid the calling of the multiplex PCR reads with MiXCR, one entry per CDR3 protein. The table includes about 89,000 distinct CDR3 sequences, 20% to 25% detected once. Germline V gives CDR1 LNHDA, CDR2 SQIVND (reference sequence). The CDR3 totals 17 residues. This clonotype originated in a human donor with low-grade glioma or glioblastoma, undergoing nonglioma brain surgery, or in good health (not recorded which). The chain has TRBV19 and TRBJ2-7; no firm D call. The sequenced sample consisted of glioma tissue, nonneoplastic brain tissue, or PBMCs (not recorded which). CDR3 in DNA: TGTGCCAGTAGTATAGGTCAGAATCCCAGGATAAGCTACGGGCAGTACTTC. Its protein is CASSIGQNPRISYGQYF. Together with reference TRBV19 and TRBJ2-7, the CDR3 gives the full variable domain: DGGITQSPKYLFRKEGQNVTLSCEQNLNHDAMYWYRQDPGQGLRLIYYSQIVNDFQKGDIAEGYSVSREKKESFPLTVTSAQKNPTAFYLCASSIGQNPRISYGQYFGPGTRLTVT.